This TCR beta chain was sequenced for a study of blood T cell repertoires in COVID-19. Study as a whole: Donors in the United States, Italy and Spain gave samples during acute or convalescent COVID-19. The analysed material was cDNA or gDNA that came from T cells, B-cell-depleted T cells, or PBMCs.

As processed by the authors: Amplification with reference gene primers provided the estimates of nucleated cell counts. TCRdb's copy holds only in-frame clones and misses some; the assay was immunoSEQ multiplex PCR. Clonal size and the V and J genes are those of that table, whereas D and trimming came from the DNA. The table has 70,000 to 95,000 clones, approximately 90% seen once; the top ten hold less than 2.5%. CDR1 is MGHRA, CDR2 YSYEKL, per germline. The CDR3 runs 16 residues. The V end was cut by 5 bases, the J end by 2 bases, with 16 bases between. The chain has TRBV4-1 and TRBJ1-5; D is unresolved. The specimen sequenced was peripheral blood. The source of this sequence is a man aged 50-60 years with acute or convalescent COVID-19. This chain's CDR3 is CASSSRPGWGNQPQHF. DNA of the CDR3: TGCGCCAGCAGCTCCCGGCCGGGTTGGGGCAATCAGCCCCAGCATTTT.